The source of this T cell receptor (beta chain) is a study of PD-L1 blockade in urothelial cancer. Profiling relied on immunoSEQ multiplex PCR, and the TCRdb table lists in-frame clones only, not all of them. The sample has about 72,000 clones, roughly 86% seen once. The time point here: pretreatment peripheral blood. V lost 0 bases and J lost 2, with 8 bases in between. Germline-derived CDR1 and CDR2 are SGDLS and YYNGEE. This CDR3 is 14 amino acids long. The material sequenced was PBMCs, taken around atezolizumab (anti-PD-L1) treatment. The chain joins TRBV9 to TRBJ2-5; no reliable D call. The sequence came from a man between 60 and 75 years old with urothelial cancer. This CDR3 reads CASSVDYQQETQYF. In DNA form, the CDR3 reads TGTGCCAGCAGCGTAGATTATCAGCAAGAGACCCAGTACTTC.